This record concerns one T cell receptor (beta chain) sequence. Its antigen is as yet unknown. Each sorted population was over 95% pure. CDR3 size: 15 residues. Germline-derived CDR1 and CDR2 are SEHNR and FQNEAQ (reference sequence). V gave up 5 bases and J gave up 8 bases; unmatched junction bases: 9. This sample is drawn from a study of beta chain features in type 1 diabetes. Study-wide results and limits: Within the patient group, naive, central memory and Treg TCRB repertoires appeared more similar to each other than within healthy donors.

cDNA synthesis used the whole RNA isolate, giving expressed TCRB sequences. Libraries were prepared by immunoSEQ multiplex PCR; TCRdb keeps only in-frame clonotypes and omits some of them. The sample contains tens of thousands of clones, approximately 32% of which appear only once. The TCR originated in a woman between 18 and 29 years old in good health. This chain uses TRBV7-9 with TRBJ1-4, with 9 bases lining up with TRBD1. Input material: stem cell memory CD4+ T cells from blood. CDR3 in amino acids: CASSHRDRVGEKLFF. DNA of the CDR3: TGTGCCAGCAGCCACCGGGACAGGGTGGGCGAAAAACTGTTTTTT.